The 8 T cell receptor beta chains given below trace back to one sample, sequenced in a study of cytomegalovirus exposure and HLA in healthy donors (dated by TCRdb to the late 2010s). To prepare the library, the immunoSEQ multiplex PCR assay was applied. The clones in this table, taken by TCRdb from immuneACCESS, are in-frame only. Not every clone is retained; where verified, under half of the shortfall comes from an unresolved V gene, and the cause of the rest is unknown. For this sample there are a few hundred thousand clones; around nine tenths appear just once. The ten largest clones take up about 2.7% of the sample. Sequenced sample: PBMCs. These receptors originate from a woman younger than 35 in good health and CMV-seronegative.

This clone came up once. The chain uses TRBV28 and TRBJ2-5, with 13 bases fitting TRBD2. Trimming cost V 6 bases and J 3 bases; bases outside gene matches: 7. The CDR3 has 16 residues. Germline lookup yields CDR1 MDHEN and CDR2 SYDVKM. CDR3 sequence: CASRPTSGRTEETQYF. In DNA form, the CDR3 reads TGTGCCAGCAGGCCGACTAGCGGGAGGACGGAAGAGACCCAGTACTTC.

CDR3 region: CASSFPSGRASQFF. The CDR3 DNA sequence: TGTGCCAGCAGTTTCCCTAGCGGGAGGGCATCGCAGTTCTTC. This chain links TRBV28 with TRBJ2-1; 12 positions match TRBD2. Germline CDR1 and CDR2: MDHEN and SYDVKM. The length of the CDR3 is 14 residues. With 3 bases clipped from V and 12 bases from J, the junction kept 6 bases outside the gene matches.

The chain links TRBV19 to TRBJ1-5; 7 bases match TRBD1. The CDR3 has 17 amino acids. Trimming at V came to 3 bases and at J to 2 bases, leaving 10 bases not matched to a gene. Germline V gene lookup returns CDR1 LNHDA and CDR2 SQIVND (reference sequence). In nucleotides, the CDR3 is TGTGCCAGTAGTATTGGGCAGGGGGTAAGTGGCAATCAGCCCCAGCATTTT. Translation: CASSIGQGVSGNQPQHF.

The chain joins TRBV7-2 to TRBJ2-7, with 8 bases matching TRBD2. V dropped 2 bases and J dropped 3; count of bases not matched to a gene: 3. Germline V gives CDR1 SGHTA, CDR2 FQGNSA. The CDR3 has 14 residues. The CDR3 protein is CASSLRTSGYEQYF. The CDR3 DNA follows: TGTGCCAGCAGCTTACGAACTAGCGGCTACGAGCAGTACTTC.

The chain links TRBV11-2 to TRBJ1-3, with 7 bases that match TRBD1. V dropped 4 bases and J dropped 0; count of bases not matched to a gene: 6. Germline V gene sequence: CDR1 SGHAT, CDR2 FQNNGV. The CDR3 has 16 amino acids. The CDR3 reads CASSSGQESSGNTIYF. Written as DNA, the CDR3 is TGTGCCAGCAGCTCAGGACAGGAGAGCTCTGGAAACACCATATATTTT.

This clone was counted a single time. The chain is built from TRBV4-3 and TRBJ2-7; TRBD1 might be the D (6 bases). The CDR3 loop spans 15 amino acids. V was clipped by 0 bases and J by 0 bases, with 9 bases between them. CDR1 LGHNA and CDR2 YSLEER come from the germline V gene. CDR3 sequence: CASSQDARGSYEQYF. CDR3 sequence (DNA): TGCGCCAGCAGCCAAGATGCCAGGGGCTCCTACGAGCAGTACTTC.

The V call is TRBV2, the J call TRBJ1-2, with 7 bases that match TRBD1. Germline trimming cut 3 bases from V and 0 bases from J; bases unmatched to any gene: 22. This CDR3 has 21 amino acids. The germline gives CDR1 SNHLY, CDR2 FYNNEI. The CDR3 DNA follows: TGTGCCAGCAGTGACGCTGAGGGGCAGGGGGGTCAGGGCCCAGCTAACTATGGCTACACCTTC. Translation gives CASSDAEGQGGQGPANYGYTF. Based on the CDR3 plus reference TRBV2 and TRBJ1-2, the full variable domain is EPEVTQTPSHQVTQMGQEVILRCVPISNHLYFYWYRQILGQKVEFLVSFYNNEISEKSEIFDDQFSVERPDGSNFTLKIRSTKLEDSAMYFCASSDAEGQGGQGPANYGYTFGSGTRLTVV.

The CDR3 loop reads CASSIRGYEQYF. Here the CDR3 DNA reads TGTGCCAGTAGTATTCGCGGCTACGAGCAGTACTTC. J is TRBJ2-7 and V is TRBV19; D gene uncertain. The CDR3 sequence is 12 residues long. Trimming pared 3 bases from V and 3 bases from J, leaving 6 bases between. Germline V gene lookup returns CDR1 LNHDA and CDR2 SQIVND (reference sequence). Full variable domain (rest looked up from reference TRBV19 and TRBJ2-7): DGGITQSPKYLFRKEGQNVTLSCEQNLNHDAMYWYRQDPGQGLRLIYYSQIVNDFQKGDIAEGYSVSREKKESFPLTVTSAQKNPTAFYLCASSIRGYEQYFGPGTRLTVT.